This paragraph covers one T cell receptor beta chain sequence. Its specificity is not known. The data originate from a study of Graves' ophthalmopathy and Graves' hyperthyroidism. Study information: Ahead of any treatment, peripheral blood was obtained at the initial diagnosis. General observations from the study: Sensitivity reached 60% to 71% and specificity approximately 78% when the model predicted ophthalmopathy progression.

Amplification of the TCR beta CDR3 regions used RNA transcripts (as template). HTBI primers served in a first-round RT-PCR, which a second-round multiplex PCR followed. Using its own MiXCR run on the multiplex PCR reads, TCRdb lists one record per CDR3 protein. The top ten clones hold approximately 46% of a sample with about 740,000 distinct CDR3 sequences, approximately 40% of them seen once. Having ophthalmopathy, the donors showed moderate-to-severe activity, CAS ≥3 and NOSPECS ≥4, with disease lasting under 3 months. Out of more than 8.5 ml of fresh peripheral blood, PBMCs were obtained. Per germline, CDR1 SQVTM and CDR2 ANQGSEA. With 4 bases clipped from V and 9 bases from J, the junction kept 14 bases outside the gene matches. The CDR3 totals 15 residues.

Sequencing was carried out using peripheral blood. The source of this sequence is an adult man with Graves' ophthalmopathy. J is TRBJ1-4 and V is TRBV29-1; 7 bases map to TRBD1. Here the CDR3 DNA reads TGCAGCGTTGTGAGGGACAGACTAGCCCCAAAAAAACTGTTTTTT. Translating it yields CSVVRDRLAPKKLFF. The whole variable domain, filled in from reference TRBV29-1 and TRBJ1-4, reads SAVISQKPSRDICQRGTSLTIQCQVDSQVTMMFWYRQQPGQSLTLIATANQGSEATYESGFVIDKFPISRPNLTFSTLTVSNMSPEDSSIYLCSVVRDRLAPKKLFFGSGTQLSVL.